This is a list of T cell receptor beta chains from one sample in a study of CD8+ T cells in alopecia areata. Sequenced by immunoSEQ multiplex PCR; TCRdb stores in-frame clones only, minus some. The table has about 220,000 clones, about 58% seen once. The material sequenced was CD4+ T cells sorted from blood, taken at week 4, from a patient treated with tofacitinib. These receptors originate from a human donor with alopecia areata. Each CDR3 is given with its conserved first and last residue. Each record gives: clone size, D gene, V gene, J gene, CDR3 protein, CDR3 DNA. D genes are given only for firm matches. Size tells how often a clone was seen (once, few, many) or the class of an expanded clone, and some rows leave it out.

NA	NA	TRBV7-2	TRBJ1-2	CASSLGVLDIVGYTF	TGTGCCAGCAGCTTAGGGGTTTTAGACATCGTGGGCTACACCTTC
NA	NA	TRBV4-3	TRBJ2-7	CASSQAPSVYEQYF	TGCGCCAGCAGCCAAGCCCCGTCTGTTTACGAGCAGTACTTC
NA	TRBD1	TRBV4-3	TRBJ1-2	CASSHVDREPDGYTF	TGCGCCAGCAGCCATGTCGACAGGGAACCAGATGGCTACACCTTC
NA	TRBD1	TRBV6-1	TRBJ2-5	CASSEEDRGEETQYF	TGTGCCAGCAGTGAAGAAGACAGGGGGGAGGAGACCCAGTACTTC
few	NA	TRBV30	TRBJ1-1	CAWSFYSLNTEAFF	TGTGCCTGGAGTTTTTACAGCTTGAACACTGAAGCTTTCTTT
NA	NA	TRBV6-5	TRBJ2-3	CASSANLVGAQYF	TGTGCCAGCAGTGCCAACCTAGTAGGCGCGCAGTATTTT
few	NA	TRBV7-2	TRBJ1-1	CASSLGPAGGNTEAFF	TGTGCCAGCAGCTTAGGTCCCGCGGGGGGGAACACTGAAGCTTTCTTT
NA	NA	TRBV4-3	TRBJ1-2	CASSPEGDNYGYTF	TGCGCCAGCAGCCCGGAGGGGGACAACTATGGCTACACCTTC
few	TRBD1	TRBV19	TRBJ2-1	CASSPDRDNEQFF	TGTGCCAGTAGTCCTGACAGGGATAATGAGCAGTTCTTC
few	TRBD1	TRBV5-6	TRBJ1-5	CASSRDRGNQPQHF	TGTGCCAGCAGCAGGGACAGGGGAAATCAGCCCCAGCATTTT
few	NA	TRBV11-2	TRBJ1-4	CASRRPGRAGEKLFF	TGTGCCAGCAGGCGACCCGGCAGGGCCGGAGAAAAACTGTTTTTT
few	NA	TRBV27	TRBJ2-6	CASSLQGWSGANVLTF	TGTGCCAGCAGTTTACAGGGCTGGTCGGGGGCCAACGTCCTGACTTTC
NA	NA	TRBV19	TRBJ2-3	CASSIDRGFGKPDTQYF	TGTGCCAGTAGTATAGATCGGGGTTTCGGTAAGCCAGATACGCAGTATTTT
NA	TRBD1	TRBV5-1	TRBJ1-6	CASSLGQGNSPLHF	TGCGCCAGCAGCTTAGGACAGGGAAATTCACCCCTCCACTTT
NA	TRBD2	TRBV4-3	TRBJ2-1	CASSLTGTRRLAGEQFF	TGCGCCAGCAGCCTTACCGGGACTAGGAGGTTGGCGGGTGAGCAGTTCTTC
NA	TRBD1	TRBV2	TRBJ2-5	CASSEGTGTETQYF	TGTGCCAGCAGTGAAGGGACAGGGACGGAGACCCAGTACTTC
NA	NA	TRBV4-2	TRBJ1-5	CASIVSYSNQPQHF	TGTGCCAGCATTGTAAGTTATAGCAATCAGCCCCAGCATTTT
NA	TRBD1	TRBV4-3	TRBJ1-2	CASSQDTGESGYTF	TGCGCCAGCAGCCAAGACACAGGGGAGAGTGGCTACACCTTC
NA	TRBD1	TRBV5-6	TRBJ1-5	CASSLGQGSPQPQHF	TGTGCCAGCAGCCTTGGACAGGGGTCCCCTCAGCCCCAGCATTTT
few	TRBD2	TRBV5-1	TRBJ2-1	CASSQGTSEQFF	TGCGCCAGCAGCCAGGGGACTAGCGAGCAGTTCTTC
NA	NA	TRBV9	TRBJ1-2	CASSVGGPPTF	TGTGCCAGCAGCGTAGGAGGCCCCCCCACCTTC
NA	NA	TRBV7-2	TRBJ1-6	CASSTQGKDSPLHF	TGTGCCAGCAGCACCCAGGGAAAGGATTCACCCCTCCACTTT
NA	TRBD1	TRBV7-2	TRBJ1-4	CASSSGDRANEKLFF	TGTGCCAGCAGCTCAGGGGACAGGGCGAATGAAAAACTGTTTTTT
few	NA	TRBV4-3	TRBJ2-1	CASSQEVGRHSNEQFF	TGCGCCAGCAGCCAAGAAGTAGGCAGGCACTCCAATGAGCAGTTCTTC
NA	TRBD1	TRBV2	TRBJ2-5	CASTGQAGETQYF	TGTGCCAGCACCGGACAGGCTGGCGAGACCCAGTACTTC
NA	NA	TRBV6-1	TRBJ1-5	CASSEAIWGGYSNQPQHF	TGTGCCAGCAGTGAAGCGATCTGGGGCGGTTATAGCAATCAGCCCCAGCATTTT
NA	NA	TRBV5-4	TRBJ2-1	CASSLWAGNEQFF	TGTGCCAGCAGCTTGTGGGCGGGGAATGAGCAGTTCTTC
NA	NA	TRBV28	TRBJ1-2	CASSTHRAGYYGYTF	TGTGCCAGCAGTACCCACAGGGCGGGATACTATGGCTACACCTTC
once	TRBD1	TRBV30	TRBJ1-1	CAWNRGMNTEAFF	TGTGCCTGGAACAGGGGCATGAACACTGAAGCTTTCTTT
NA	NA	TRBV6-5	TRBJ1-1	CASSYEGRMNTEAFF	TGTGCCAGCAGTTACGAAGGTAGGATGAACACTGAAGCTTTCTTT
NA	TRBD1	TRBV15	TRBJ1-4	CATSGGQGAEKLFF	TGTGCCACCAGCGGAGGACAGGGGGCTGAAAAACTGTTTTTT
NA	NA	TRBV19	TRBJ2-7	CASSIGGGSYEQYF	TGTGCCAGTAGTATTGGTGGGGGCTCCTACGAGCAGTACTTC
NA	NA	TRBV7-6	TRBJ2-1	CASSYTLSSYNEQFF	TGTGCCAGCAGCTACACACTGAGCTCCTACAATGAGCAGTTCTTC
NA	TRBD2	TRBV29-1	TRBJ2-3	CSVRTRANTQYF	TGCAGCGTCCGGACTAGGGCTAATACGCAGTATTTT
NA	NA	TRBV23-1	TRBJ1-6	CASSQVTFLSYNSPLHF	TGCGCCAGCAGTCAAGTGACATTCCTCTCCTATAATTCACCCCTCCACTTT
NA	NA	TRBV29-1	TRBJ1-6	CSVQSDIGSPLHF	TGCAGCGTCCAATCGGATATAGGTTCACCCCTCCACTTT
NA	TRBD1	TRBV25-1	TRBJ1-2	CATGANYGYTF	TGTGCGACAGGGGCTAACTATGGCTACACCTTC
few	TRBD1	TRBV2	TRBJ1-4	CASNERGQGVEKLFF	TGTGCCAGCAACGAAAGGGGACAGGGAGTTGAAAAACTGTTTTTT